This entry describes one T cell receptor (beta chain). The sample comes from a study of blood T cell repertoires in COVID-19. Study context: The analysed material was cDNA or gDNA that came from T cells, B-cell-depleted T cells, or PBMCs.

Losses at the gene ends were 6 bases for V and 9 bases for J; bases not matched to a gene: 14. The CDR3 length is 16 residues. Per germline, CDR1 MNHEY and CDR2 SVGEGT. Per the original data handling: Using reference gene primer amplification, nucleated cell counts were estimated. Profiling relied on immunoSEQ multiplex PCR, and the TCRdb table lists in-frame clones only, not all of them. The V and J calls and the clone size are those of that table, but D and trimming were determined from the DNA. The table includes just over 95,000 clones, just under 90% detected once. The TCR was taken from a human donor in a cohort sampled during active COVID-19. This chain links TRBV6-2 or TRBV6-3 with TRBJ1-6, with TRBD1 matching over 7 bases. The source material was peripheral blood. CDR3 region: CASSPTRGGKGSPLHF. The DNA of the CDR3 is TGTGCCAGCAGCCCGACAAGAGGGGGCAAAGGTTCACCCCTCCACTTT.